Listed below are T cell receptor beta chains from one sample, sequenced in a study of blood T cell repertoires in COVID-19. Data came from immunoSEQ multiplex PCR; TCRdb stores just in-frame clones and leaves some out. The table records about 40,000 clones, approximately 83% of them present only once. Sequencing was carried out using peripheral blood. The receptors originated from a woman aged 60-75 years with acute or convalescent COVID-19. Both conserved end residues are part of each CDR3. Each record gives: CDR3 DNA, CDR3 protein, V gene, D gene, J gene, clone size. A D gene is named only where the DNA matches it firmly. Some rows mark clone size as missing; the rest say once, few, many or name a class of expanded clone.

CDR3 DNA: TGTGCCAGTCGGGGGACGGTTAGCAATCAGCCCCAGCATTTT; CDR3 protein: CASRGTVSNQPQHF; V gene: TRBV19; D gene: NA; J gene: TRBJ1-5; clone size: NA
CDR3 DNA: TGTGCCAGCAGTCTGACTTGGGATCAGCCCCAGCATTTT; CDR3 protein: CASSLTWDQPQHF; V gene: TRBV2; D gene: NA; J gene: TRBJ1-5; clone size: NA
CDR3 DNA: TGTGCCTGGAGTACATTGACAGGGTCTAATTCACCCCTCCACTTT; CDR3 protein: CAWSTLTGSNSPLHF; V gene: TRBV30; D gene: TRBD1; J gene: TRBJ1-6; clone size: NA
CDR3 DNA: TGTGCCAGTAGTCCGTTGAGCGGGCGAGGGAAGGAGACCCAGTACTTC; CDR3 protein: CASSPLSGRGKETQYF; V gene: TRBV19; D gene: NA; J gene: TRBJ2-5; clone size: NA
CDR3 DNA: TGTGCCTGGGCAGGGGCGGTGGGCTACACCTTC; CDR3 protein: CAWAGAVGYTF; V gene: TRBV30; D gene: NA; J gene: TRBJ1-2; clone size: NA
CDR3 DNA: TGTGCCAGCAGCTTGTTCCCTTCCTACGAGCAGTACTTC; CDR3 protein: CASSLFPSYEQYF; V gene: TRBV5-6; D gene: NA; J gene: TRBJ2-7; clone size: NA
CDR3 DNA: TGTGCCAGCAAGTCAGGACAGGGGGGGTACTATGGCTACACCTTC; CDR3 protein: CASKSGQGGYYGYTF; V gene: TRBV2; D gene: TRBD1; J gene: TRBJ1-2; clone size: NA
CDR3 DNA: TGTGCCAGCAGTTCCAGGGTCGGGGAGCTGTTTTTT; CDR3 protein: CASSSRVGELFF; V gene: TRBV27; D gene: NA; J gene: TRBJ2-2; clone size: NA
CDR3 DNA: TGCGCCAGCAGCTTGGCTCAGGCCAACACTGAAGCTTTCTTT; CDR3 protein: CASSLAQANTEAFF; V gene: TRBV5-1; D gene: NA; J gene: TRBJ1-1; clone size: NA
CDR3 DNA: TGTGCCACCAAATTGCAGGGACTTGGCACCATATATTTT; CDR3 protein: CATKLQGLGTIYF; V gene: TRBV28; D gene: NA; J gene: TRBJ1-3; clone size: NA
CDR3 DNA: TGTGCCAGCAGCTTTGGTTTGCTAACTCAAAAGAACACCGGGGAGCTGTTTTTT; CDR3 protein: CASSFGLLTQKNTGELFF; V gene: TRBV13; D gene: NA; J gene: TRBJ2-2; clone size: NA
CDR3 DNA: TGTGCCAGCTCACCATTCGGGACAGGGAGTAATAATTCACCCCTCCACTTT; CDR3 protein: CASSPFGTGSNNSPLHF; V gene: TRBV18; D gene: TRBD1; J gene: TRBJ1-6; clone size: once
CDR3 DNA: TGTGCCAGCAGAGAACCGTTGAACAGGGGGCTAAGAGGCTACACCTTC; CDR3 protein: CASREPLNRGLRGYTF; V gene: TRBV6-1; D gene: TRBD1; J gene: TRBJ1-2; clone size: NA
CDR3 DNA: TGTGCCAGCAGCTCCAAGCGGGGGGGTGCCTACAATGAGCAGTTCTTC; CDR3 protein: CASSSKRGGAYNEQFF; V gene: TRBV7-3; D gene: TRBD2; J gene: TRBJ2-1; clone size: NA
CDR3 DNA: TGTGCCAGCAGCCAAGCTCTAGCGGCTTGGGAGACCCAGTACTTC; CDR3 protein: CASSQALAAWETQYF; V gene: TRBV3-1/TRBV3-2; D gene: TRBD2; J gene: TRBJ2-5; clone size: NA
CDR3 DNA: TGTGCCAGTAGTATGAAGGGCAGGGCCAGAGGCTATGGCTACACCTTC; CDR3 protein: CASSMKGRARGYGYTF; V gene: TRBV19; D gene: NA; J gene: TRBJ1-2; clone size: NA
CDR3 DNA: TGTGCCAGCAGCCCCGGGACAATGACTGAAGCTTTCTTT; CDR3 protein: CASSPGTMTEAFF; V gene: TRBV5-4; D gene: NA; J gene: TRBJ1-1; clone size: NA
CDR3 DNA: TGCGCCAGCAGCTTGTTTCTAGCGGGGCAAGAGACCCAGTACTTC; CDR3 protein: CASSLFLAGQETQYF; V gene: TRBV5-1; D gene: TRBD2; J gene: TRBJ2-5; clone size: NA
CDR3 DNA: TGTGCCAGCAGCTGGCTTCGGGACAGGGGGTACGAGCAGTACTTC; CDR3 protein: CASSWLRDRGYEQYF; V gene: TRBV5-5; D gene: TRBD1; J gene: TRBJ2-7; clone size: NA
CDR3 DNA: TGTGCCAGCAGCTTAGTCGGGTACGAGCAGTACTTC; CDR3 protein: CASSLVGYEQYF; V gene: TRBV7-9; D gene: NA; J gene: TRBJ2-7; clone size: NA
CDR3 DNA: TGTGCCAGCGGCCCTGGGACTAGCGGGGGGCGGGGGGCGGATACGCAGTATTTT; CDR3 protein: CASGPGTSGGRGADTQYF; V gene: TRBV27; D gene: TRBD2; J gene: TRBJ2-3; clone size: NA
CDR3 DNA: TGTGCCAGCAGCGTAGCCGGGGGGGCGTCGGGTGAGACCCAGTACTTC; CDR3 protein: CASSVAGGASGETQYF; V gene: TRBV9; D gene: TRBD2; J gene: TRBJ2-5; clone size: NA
CDR3 DNA: TGTGCCAGCAGCAGACTAGCGGGAGTTCGCAATGAGCAGTTCTTC; CDR3 protein: CASSRLAGVRNEQFF; V gene: TRBV11-2; D gene: TRBD2; J gene: TRBJ2-1; clone size: NA
CDR3 DNA: TGTGCCAGTGGGAGGGGACTAGCGGGGACCTACGAGCAGTACTTC; CDR3 protein: CASGRGLAGTYEQYF; V gene: TRBV2; D gene: TRBD2; J gene: TRBJ2-7; clone size: NA
CDR3 DNA: TGTGCCACCAGCAGAGATTGGGCAGGGGGCGACAATTCACCCCTCCACTTT; CDR3 protein: CATSRDWAGGDNSPLHF; V gene: TRBV15; D gene: TRBD1; J gene: TRBJ1-6; clone size: NA
CDR3 DNA: TGTGCCAGCAGCCTCATCCACAGTAACACTGAAGCTTTCTTT; CDR3 protein: CASSLIHSNTEAFF; V gene: TRBV3-1/TRBV3-2; D gene: NA; J gene: TRBJ1-1; clone size: NA
CDR3 DNA: TGTGCCAGCCGGACAGGGATGAATTCACCCCTCCACTTT; CDR3 protein: CASRTGMNSPLHF; V gene: TRBV28; D gene: TRBD1; J gene: TRBJ1-6; clone size: NA
CDR3 DNA: TGTGCCAGCAGCTTGGGACTAGCGGTATACAATGAGCAGTTCTTC; CDR3 protein: CASSLGLAVYNEQFF; V gene: TRBV5-4; D gene: TRBD2; J gene: TRBJ2-1; clone size: NA
CDR3 DNA: TGTGCCAGCAGCCCGGGGGGGCAAGAGACCCAGTACTTC; CDR3 protein: CASSPGGQETQYF; V gene: TRBV5-4; D gene: TRBD2; J gene: TRBJ2-5; clone size: NA
CDR3 DNA: TGTGCCAGCTCACCCCAACAGGGGGCCAGTAGCACTGAAGCTTTCTTT; CDR3 protein: CASSPQQGASSTEAFF; V gene: TRBV18; D gene: TRBD1; J gene: TRBJ1-1; clone size: NA
CDR3 DNA: TGTGCCAGCAGCCGATCTAGCGGGAGTCGCTACGAGCAGTACTTC; CDR3 protein: CASSRSSGSRYEQYF; V gene: TRBV2; D gene: TRBD2; J gene: TRBJ2-7; clone size: NA
CDR3 DNA: TGTGCCAGCAGCCCTGGGGTGACTATAGGAAACACCATATATTTT; CDR3 protein: CASSPGVTIGNTIYF; V gene: TRBV28; D gene: NA; J gene: TRBJ1-3; clone size: NA
CDR3 DNA: TGTGCCAGCAGTTCCCCACAGTACAATGAAAAACTGTTTTTT; CDR3 protein: CASSSPQYNEKLFF; V gene: TRBV28; D gene: NA; J gene: TRBJ1-4; clone size: NA
CDR3 DNA: TGTGCCAGCTCACCGGGCGGGACCTACAATGAGCAGTTCTTC; CDR3 protein: CASSPGGTYNEQFF; V gene: TRBV18; D gene: NA; J gene: TRBJ2-1; clone size: NA
CDR3 DNA: TGTGCCAGCAGCTTAGATGGCGGTAGCTCCTACGAGCAGTACTTC; CDR3 protein: CASSLDGGSSYEQYF; V gene: TRBV13; D gene: NA; J gene: TRBJ2-7; clone size: NA
CDR3 DNA: TGTGCCAGCAGGGTCCGCCAGGAATTAAGCACAGATACGCAGTATTTT; CDR3 protein: CASRVRQELSTDTQYF; V gene: TRBV5-4; D gene: NA; J gene: TRBJ2-3; clone size: NA
CDR3 DNA: TGTGCCAGCAGCTCGGCGGCGGGTTCCTCCTACAATGAGCAGTTCTTC; CDR3 protein: CASSSAAGSSYNEQFF; V gene: TRBV7-9; D gene: NA; J gene: TRBJ2-1; clone size: NA
CDR3 DNA: TGTGCCAGCAGTGGGGACTTCCAAGCGGCTTTCTTT; CDR3 protein: CASSGDFQAAFF; V gene: TRBV14; D gene: NA; J gene: TRBJ1-1; clone size: NA
CDR3 DNA: TGTGCCAGCGGGACAGGGGGAGCGGGAGTATACGAGCAGTACTTC; CDR3 protein: CASGTGGAGVYEQYF; V gene: TRBV6-5; D gene: TRBD1; J gene: TRBJ2-7; clone size: once
CDR3 DNA: TGTGCCAGCAGTACGACAGCCCCCGCCTATGGCTACACCTTC; CDR3 protein: CASSTTAPAYGYTF; V gene: TRBV6-2/TRBV6-3; D gene: NA; J gene: TRBJ1-2; clone size: once
CDR3 DNA: TGCAGCGTTGTAGGGGACTCCACAGATACGCAGTATTTT; CDR3 protein: CSVVGDSTDTQYF; V gene: TRBV29-1; D gene: NA; J gene: TRBJ2-3; clone size: NA
CDR3 DNA: TGTGCCAGCAGACAGGGGCTTGGAAACACCATATATTTT; CDR3 protein: CASRQGLGNTIYF; V gene: TRBV6-5; D gene: TRBD1; J gene: TRBJ1-3; clone size: NA
CDR3 DNA: TGTGCCAGCAGCAGAACTACTAGCGGGGGTTTCGAGCAGTACTTC; CDR3 protein: CASSRTTSGGFEQYF; V gene: TRBV11-1; D gene: TRBD2; J gene: TRBJ2-7; clone size: once
CDR3 DNA: TGCGCCAGCTCGCGGCTCCGGCGTACCTCCTACAATGAGCAGTTCTTC; CDR3 protein: CASSRLRRTSYNEQFF; V gene: TRBV10-2; D gene: NA; J gene: TRBJ2-1; clone size: once
CDR3 DNA: TGTGCCAGCAGCTTGCCGGGGGACTATGGCTACACCTTC; CDR3 protein: CASSLPGDYGYTF; V gene: TRBV5-4; D gene: NA; J gene: TRBJ1-2; clone size: NA
CDR3 DNA: TGTGCCAGCAGTTCCACCGGGGAGACCCAGTACTTC; CDR3 protein: CASSSTGETQYF; V gene: TRBV27; D gene: NA; J gene: TRBJ2-5; clone size: NA
CDR3 DNA: TGTGCCAGCAGCGTAGGCCAGTCCAACTACGAGCAGTACTTC; CDR3 protein: CASSVGQSNYEQYF; V gene: TRBV9; D gene: NA; J gene: TRBJ2-7; clone size: NA
CDR3 DNA: TGTGCCAGCAGCTCGGGACAGTCGAACACCGGGGAGCTGTTTTTT; CDR3 protein: CASSSGQSNTGELFF; V gene: TRBV7-3; D gene: TRBD1; J gene: TRBJ2-2; clone size: NA
CDR3 DNA: TGCGCCAGCAGCTTGGGAAGTGGGCAGGGGACATACGAGCAGTACTTC; CDR3 protein: CASSLGSGQGTYEQYF; V gene: TRBV5-1; D gene: NA; J gene: TRBJ2-7; clone size: NA
CDR3 DNA: TGTGCCAGCTCACCACCGGGCAGATCTAATGAAAAACTGTTTTTT; CDR3 protein: CASSPPGRSNEKLFF; V gene: TRBV18; D gene: NA; J gene: TRBJ1-4; clone size: NA
CDR3 DNA: TGTGCCAGCAGTCTGGGGGGGGGACATTATAATTCACCCCTCCACTTT; CDR3 protein: CASSLGGGHYNSPLHF; V gene: TRBV5-4; D gene: NA; J gene: TRBJ1-6; clone size: NA
CDR3 DNA: TGTGCCAGCAGCCAAGATCCACACGACAGGGGTCATCAGCCCCAGCATTTT; CDR3 protein: CASSQDPHDRGHQPQHF; V gene: TRBV4-2; D gene: TRBD1; J gene: TRBJ1-5; clone size: once
CDR3 DNA: TGTGCCAGCAGTGAAGCGCTCAGTTATGGCTACACCTTC; CDR3 protein: CASSEALSYGYTF; V gene: TRBV6-1; D gene: NA; J gene: TRBJ1-2; clone size: NA
CDR3 DNA: TGTGCCAGCAGTGAGGGGGCCCCCCAGCCCCAGTACTTC; CDR3 protein: CASSEGAPQPQYF; V gene: TRBV2; D gene: NA; J gene: TRBJ2-5; clone size: NA
CDR3 DNA: TGTGCCAGCAGGGACGGGGGGAAGCCCGGGGAGCTGTTTTTT; CDR3 protein: CASRDGGKPGELFF; V gene: TRBV28; D gene: TRBD2; J gene: TRBJ2-2; clone size: NA
CDR3 DNA: TGTGCCTGGGGACAGGGACAGGGGCCGCAGTACTTC; CDR3 protein: CAWGQGQGPQYF; V gene: TRBV30; D gene: TRBD1; J gene: TRBJ2-7; clone size: NA
CDR3 DNA: TGTGCCAGCAGCTCACTACCGGGACTAGCGGGTGGGAACACCGGGGAGCTGTTTTTT; CDR3 protein: CASSSLPGLAGGNTGELFF; V gene: TRBV11-2; D gene: TRBD2; J gene: TRBJ2-2; clone size: once